Shown below are 14 T cell receptor beta chains from a single sample sequenced in a study of T cell responses to AZD1222 COVID-19 vaccine. The repertoire was sequenced with immunoSEQ multiplex PCR; TCRdb's copy has only in-frame clones and lacks some. The sample has more than 110,000 clones; about 90% are singletons. Sequencing was performed on peripheral blood, taken 28 days after the second AZD1222 dose. These receptors all come from an adult who received the AZD1222 COVID-19 vaccine.

The V call is TRBV7-9, the J call TRBJ1-5, with a tentative D call TRBD1 (5 bases). Trimming removed 0 bases at V and 6 bases at J, with 9 bases between. CDR1 SEHNR and CDR2 FQNEAQ come from the germline V gene (reference sequence). This CDR3 region has 14 residues. The CDR3 here is CASSLAGVSQPQHF. CDR3 nucleotides: TGTGCCAGCAGCTTAGCGGGGGTGAGTCAGCCCCAGCATTTT.

The CDR3 loop is CASRTDRNTEAFF. The CDR3 bases are TGTGCCAGCAGGACTGATAGGAACACTGAAGCTTTCTTT. V and J are TRBV7-2 and TRBJ1-1, with D hard to call. Germline CDR1 SGHTA, CDR2 FQGNSA. The CDR3 has 13 residues. With 6 bases removed from V and 1 base from J, the gap between germline ends came to 9 bases.

The chain joins TRBV2 to TRBJ1-4; 7 positions match TRBD1. J lost 3 bases, V lost 8 bases, and 6 bases had no gene match. Germline loops: CDR1 SNHLY, CDR2 FYNNEI. This CDR3 has 14 amino acids. In DNA form, the CDR3 reads TGTGCCAGCCGTCTGACAGGGCCTAATGAAAAACTGTTTTTT. It codes for CASRLTGPNEKLFF.

This clone was seen a handful of times. This chain joins TRBV18 and TRBJ1-1; D gene ambiguous. This CDR3 has 13 amino acids. Germline CDR1 KGHSH, CDR2 LQKENI. Trimming took 4 bases from V and 4 from J, leaving 10 bases between them. CDR3 DNA: TGTGCCAGCTCACTGGACTTAGCCACTGAAGCTTTCTTT. This encodes CASSLDLATEAFF.

This clone has more than one count but fewer than ten. The CDR3 DNA reads TGTGCCAGCAGCTTTCACCAAGGGGTCGATCAGCCCCAGCATTTT. Its protein is CASSFHQGVDQPQHF. The V and J genes are TRBV7-2 and TRBJ1-5; D might be TRBD1 (5 bases). CDR3 length: 15 residues. Germline loops: CDR1 SGHTA, CDR2 FQGNSA. The V and J ends lost 3 bases and 5 bases respectively, with 14 bases between them.

V gene TRBV3-1 (or the pseudogene TRBV3-2) combines with J gene TRBJ2-1, with D possibly matching TRBD2 (5 bases). The CDR3 extends over 15 amino acids. V gave up 3 bases and J gave up 6 bases, with 15 bases separating them. The V gene's germline CDR1 is LGHDT and CDR2 YNNKEL (reference sequence). The CDR3 DNA follows: TGTGCCAGCAGCCACCCGGGCCCTGGGAGCAATGAGCAGTTCTTC. Encoded protein: CASSHPGPGSNEQFF.

Remarks on this clone: Mismatch with germline at one junction end may stem from a read error. The chain links TRBV9 to TRBJ1-2; no firm D call. The CDR3 covers 13 residues. Germline V lookup: CDR1 SGDLS, CDR2 YYNGEE. The CDR3 coding sequence is TGTGCCAGCAGCGGACGGTCTAAATATGGCTACACCTTC. It is translated as CASSGRSKYGYTF.

The rearrangement joins TRBV27 to TRBJ2-7, with D perhaps matching TRBD1 or TRBD2 (6 bases each). The CDR3 has 14 amino acids. CDR1 is MNHEY and CDR2 is SMNVEV in the germline V gene (reference sequence). Trimming stripped 6 bases from V and 3 bases from J, with 15 bases between. For the CDR3, the DNA is TGTGCCAGCAGGAACCCAGGGGAGGTCTACGAGCAGTACTTC. It encodes CASRNPGEVYEQYF.

The V gene is TRBV18, the J gene TRBJ1-1; 7 nucleotides align to TRBD1. V lost 1 base, J lost 5 bases, and 4 bases stayed unmatched. CDR3 length: 14 residues. Germline lookup yields CDR1 KGHSH and CDR2 LQKENI. The CDR3 reads CASSPQGADTEAFF. The CDR3 coding sequence is TGTGCCAGCTCACCACAGGGGGCAGATACTGAAGCTTTCTTT.

The genes are TRBV3-1 (or the pseudogene TRBV3-2) and TRBJ2-1; D is unresolved. This CDR3 has 16 amino acids. CDR1 and CDR2 (germline): LGHDT, YNNKEL (reference sequence). V was trimmed by 1 base and J by 12 bases, leaving 22 bases between them. The CDR3 DNA follows: TGTGCCAGCAGCCAAGGCTCCCTTCTCCCCCCCTCCGGGCAGTTCTTC. Translation: CASSQGSLLPPSGQFF.

This clone was seen once. The chain joins TRBV15 to TRBJ1-6, with D tentatively TRBD1 (5 bases). Germline V gene lookup returns CDR1 LNHNV and CDR2 YYDKDF (reference sequence). V lost 0 bases and J lost 5, with 11 bases in between. The CDR3 length is 16 residues. The CDR3 DNA sequence: TGTGCCACCAGCAGAGACATCGACAGAAATAATTCACCCCTCCACTTT. Translated, it gives CATSRDIDRNNSPLHF.

V and J are TRBV19 and TRBJ1-5; weak D call: TRBD1 (6 bases). Trimming took 5 bases from V and 2 from J, leaving 22 bases between them. The CDR3 has 18 amino acids. Germline assignment: CDR1 LNHDA and CDR2 SQIVND (reference sequence). The CDR3, as DNA: TGTGCCAGTAGTCCCACAGGGAGTCTTCCTTGGGGCAATCAGCCCCAGCATTTT. Translating it yields CASSPTGSLPWGNQPQHF.

This sequence joins TRBV28 and TRBJ1-5, with unresolved D. The length of the CDR3 is 13 residues. Trimming stripped 2 bases from V and 6 bases from J, with 8 bases between. Germline-derived CDR1 and CDR2 are MDHEN and SYDVKM. The CDR3 DNA reads TGTGCCAGCAGTTTAAACCAGCGTCAGCCCCAGCATTTT. Amino acids: CASSLNQRQPQHF.

J is TRBJ2-2 and V is TRBV7-9; the match to TRBD1 covers 10 bases. V gave up 6 bases and J gave up 3 bases; unmatched junction bases: 10. This CDR3 region has 17 residues. Germline V gene lookup returns CDR1 SEHNR and CDR2 FQNEAQ (reference sequence). In nucleotides, the CDR3 is TGTGCCAGCAGACCTGCAGTTGGGACAGGGGACACCGGGGAGCTGTTTTTT. It codes for CASRPAVGTGDTGELFF. The complete variable domain, with remaining parts taken from reference TRBV7-9 and TRBJ2-2, reads DTGVSQNPRHKITKRGQNVTFRCDPISEHNRLYWYRQTLGQGPEFLTYFQNEAQLEKSRLLSDRFSAERPKGSFSTLEIQRTEQGDSAMYLCASRPAVGTGDTGELFFGEGSRLTVL.